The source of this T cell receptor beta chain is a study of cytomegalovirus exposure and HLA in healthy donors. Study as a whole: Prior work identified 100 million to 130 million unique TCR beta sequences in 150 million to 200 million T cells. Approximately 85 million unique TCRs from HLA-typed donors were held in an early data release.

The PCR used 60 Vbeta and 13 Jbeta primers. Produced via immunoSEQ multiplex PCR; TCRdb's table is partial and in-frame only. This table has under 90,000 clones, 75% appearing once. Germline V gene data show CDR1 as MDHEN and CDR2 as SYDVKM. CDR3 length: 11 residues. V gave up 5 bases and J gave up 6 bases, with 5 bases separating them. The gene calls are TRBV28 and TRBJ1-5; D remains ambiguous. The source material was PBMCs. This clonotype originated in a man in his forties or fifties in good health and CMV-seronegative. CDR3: CASSPSQPQHF. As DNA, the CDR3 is TGTGCCAGCAGTCCGAGTCAGCCCCAGCATTTT.